This T cell receptor beta chain is drawn from a study of blood T cell repertoires in COVID-19. Overall study context: Sample material is recorded as cDNA or gDNA derived from T cells, B-cell-depleted T cells, or PBMCs.

TCRdb keeps only in-frame clones here, not all; method: immunoSEQ multiplex PCR. The table has over 250,000 clones, around nine tenths seen once. V lost 0 bases and J lost 4, with 15 bases in between. Per germline, CDR1 SGHRS and CDR2 YFSETQ. The length of the CDR3 is 16 residues. This receptor was obtained from a man aged 45-65 years with acute or convalescent COVID-19. The sequenced material came from peripheral blood. This chain joins TRBV5-1 and TRBJ2-3, with D perhaps matching TRBD2 (6 bases). The CDR3 nucleotides are TGCGCCAGCAGCTTGGGGGAAACTACGGGGGCAGATACGCAGTATTTT. Translating it yields CASSLGETTGADTQYF. The whole variable domain, filled in from reference TRBV5-1 and TRBJ2-3, reads KAGVTQTPRYLIKTRGQQVTLSCSPISGHRSVSWYQQTPGQGLQFLFEYFSETQRNKGNFPGRFSGRQFSNSRSEMNVSTLELGDSALYLCASSLGETTGADTQYFGPGTRLTVL.